These 2 T cell receptor beta chains originate from one sample sequenced in a study of cytomegalovirus exposure and HLA in healthy donors. The study ran its PCR with 60 Vbeta and 13 Jbeta primers. Assay used: immunoSEQ multiplex PCR; TCRdb lists only in-frame clones, some missing. The sample has about 140,000 clones, approximately 67% seen once. The sample was PBMCs. The receptors were sampled from a woman in her sixties or seventies in good health and CMV-seronegative.

This clone was counted a few times. The chain carries TRBV6-5 and TRBJ1-2, with D perhaps matching TRBD1 (6 bases). V was pared by 0 bases and J by 2 bases, with 10 bases between. This CDR3 has 15 residues. CDR1 MNHEY and CDR2 SVGAGI come from the germline V gene. The CDR3 DNA reads TGTGCCAGCAGTTACTCGCGGGGGCAGAACTATGGCTACACCTTC. Translated, it gives CASSYSRGQNYGYTF.

This clone has only a few counts. V usage is TRBV10-3 and J usage is TRBJ1-1, with D tentatively TRBD1 (6 bases). CDR1 is ENHRY and CDR2 is SYGVKD in the germline V gene. The CDR3 covers 14 residues. The V and J ends lost 10 bases and 1 base respectively, with 16 bases between them. CDR3 in DNA: TGTGCCACCTCGCCGTCACAGGGGAACACTGAAGCTTTCTTT. Translating gives CATSPSQGNTEAFF.